This TCR beta chain was sequenced during a study of cytomegalovirus exposure and HLA in healthy donors. Overall study results and limits: Presence/absence results assume similar sequencing depth per donor, which may not hold. Later on, analysis showed that most CMV-associated TCR beta chains appeared to be HLA-restricted. The study flagged around 150 TCR beta chains as cytomegalovirus-associated.

The PCR made use of 60 Vbeta and 13 Jbeta primers. Sequencing was performed with immunoSEQ multiplex PCR; in TCRdb, only in-frame clones are kept and a portion is missing. The sample contains some 150,000 clones, roughly 87% of which appear only once. Germline lookup yields CDR1 MDHEN and CDR2 SYDVKM. V shed 6 bases and J shed 8 bases, with 19 bases lying between them. The CDR3 contains 15 residues. In regard to this clone: Its antigen is not known.

Sequencing input: PBMCs. This sequence was found in a man under 40 in good health and CMV-seropositive. This sequence joins TRBV28 and TRBJ2-2; D gene ambiguous. The DNA of the CDR3 is TGTGCCAGCAGCCCGGCCGGGTTCGTGAAGGGGGAGCTGTTTTTT. It specifies CASSPAGFVKGELFF.